Detailed here is one TCR beta chain. Its specificity is not known. CDR3 length: 13 amino acids. Germline CDR1 is MNHEY and CDR2 is SMNVEV (reference sequence). Reanalyzing the 5' RACE reads, TCRdb keeps one entry per CDR3 protein, without DNA. The ten most abundant clones cover roughly 8% of a sample with hundreds of thousands of distinct CDR3 sequences. The data stem from a study of T cells expressing NK-cell markers. About the research overall: Investigators obtained TCR beta repertoires from sorted CD3+CD56+NKG2C+, CD3+CD56+NKG2C- and CD3+CD56-NKG2C+ T cells. One of eight sequenced donors was HCMV-seronegative; the other seven were seropositive. Overall study findings and caveats: These clonotypes also led the CD3+CD56-NKG2C+ fraction in four donors.

Material for sequencing was blood T cells: a sorted CD56 or NKG2C T cell subset, CD4+ or CD8+ T cells, or bulk PBMC T cells (not recorded which). The sequence was obtained from a woman between 18 and 75 years old in good health. The chain links TRBV27 to TRBJ1-1; the TCRdb call, TRBD1, lacks DNA for checking. CDR3 sequence: CASSERGLTEAFF.